The clone carrying this T cell receptor (beta chain) was observed at least ten times. Looked up from germline, CDR1 is MDHEN and CDR2 is SYDVKM. The CDR3 loop spans 14 amino acids. The V end was cut by 5 bases, the J end by 1 base, with 12 bases between. TCRdb re-called the 5' RACE reads through MiXCR, storing one row per CDR3 protein. The table has about 80,000 distinct CDR3 sequences, roughly 5.3% seen once. This specimen belongs to a study of early T cells in non-severe SARS-CoV-2 infection. About the research overall: The input, bulk RNA from unsorted whole blood, was sequenced, and chains were unpaired.

This TCR was sampled from an adult who was a healthcare worker with PCR-confirmed SARS-CoV-2 infection or an uninfected control (not recorded which). The chain uses TRBV28 and TRBJ2-7, with a tentative D call TRBD1 (6 bases). The input for sequencing was whole blood, taken at baseline. The CDR3 loop reads CASSPLDRSYEQYF. CDR3 DNA: TGTGCCAGCAGTCCCCTTGACAGGTCCTACGAGCAGTACTTC.